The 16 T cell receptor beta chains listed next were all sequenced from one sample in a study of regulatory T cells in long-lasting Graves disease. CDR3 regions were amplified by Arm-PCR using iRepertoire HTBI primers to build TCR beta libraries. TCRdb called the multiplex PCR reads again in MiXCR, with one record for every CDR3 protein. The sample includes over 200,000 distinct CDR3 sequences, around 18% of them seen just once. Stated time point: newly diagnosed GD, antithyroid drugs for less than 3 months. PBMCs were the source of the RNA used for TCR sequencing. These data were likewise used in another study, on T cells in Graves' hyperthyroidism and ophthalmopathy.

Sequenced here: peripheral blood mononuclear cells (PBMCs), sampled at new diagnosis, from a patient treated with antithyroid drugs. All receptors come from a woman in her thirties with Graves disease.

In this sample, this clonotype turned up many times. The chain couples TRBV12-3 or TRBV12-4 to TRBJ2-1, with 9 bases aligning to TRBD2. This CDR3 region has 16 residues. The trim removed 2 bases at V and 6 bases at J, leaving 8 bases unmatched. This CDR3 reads CASSLKAGGPSNEQFF. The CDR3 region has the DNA TGTGCCAGCAGTTTAAAGGCGGGGGGGCCGTCCAATGAGCAGTTCTTC.

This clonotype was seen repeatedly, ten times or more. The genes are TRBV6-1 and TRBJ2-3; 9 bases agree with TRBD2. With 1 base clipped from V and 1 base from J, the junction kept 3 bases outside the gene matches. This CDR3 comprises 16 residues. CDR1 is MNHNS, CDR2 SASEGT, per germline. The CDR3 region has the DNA TGTGCCAGCAGTGAAGACGTAGCGGGGGGCACAGATACGCAGTATTTT. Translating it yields CASSEDVAGGTDTQYF.

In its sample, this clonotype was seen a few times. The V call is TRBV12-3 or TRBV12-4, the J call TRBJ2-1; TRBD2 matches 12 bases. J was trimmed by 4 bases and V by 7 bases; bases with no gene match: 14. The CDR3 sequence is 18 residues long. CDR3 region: CASNPALAGGRSYNEQFF. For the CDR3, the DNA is TGTGCCAGCAATCCGGCTCTAGCGGGGGGGAGATCATACAATGAGCAGTTCTTC.

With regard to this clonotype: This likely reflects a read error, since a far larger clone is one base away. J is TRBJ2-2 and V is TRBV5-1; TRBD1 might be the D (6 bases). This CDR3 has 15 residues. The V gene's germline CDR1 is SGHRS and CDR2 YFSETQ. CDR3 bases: TGTGCCAGCAGACCGGTGGGACATAACACCGGGGAGCTGTTTTTT. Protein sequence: CASRPVGHNTGELFF.

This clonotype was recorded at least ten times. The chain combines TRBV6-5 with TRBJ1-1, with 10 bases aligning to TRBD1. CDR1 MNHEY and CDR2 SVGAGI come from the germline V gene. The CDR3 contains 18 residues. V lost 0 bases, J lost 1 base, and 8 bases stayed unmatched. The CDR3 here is CASSYSWTGGSTNTEAFF. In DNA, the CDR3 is TGTGCCAGCAGTTACTCGTGGACAGGGGGATCCACGAACACTGAAGCTTTCTTT.

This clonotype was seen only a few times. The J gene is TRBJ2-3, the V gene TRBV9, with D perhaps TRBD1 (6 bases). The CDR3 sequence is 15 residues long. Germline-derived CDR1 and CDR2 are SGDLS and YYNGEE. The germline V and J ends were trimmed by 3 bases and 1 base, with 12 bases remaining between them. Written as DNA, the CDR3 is TGTGCCAGCAGCGCCTCACAGGGACGCACAGATACGCAGTATTTT. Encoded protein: CASSASQGRTDTQYF.

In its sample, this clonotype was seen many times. The CDR3 here is CASSLQGNANEKLFF. For the CDR3, the DNA is TGCGCCAGCAGCTTGCAGGGCAATGCTAATGAAAAACTGTTTTTT. V is TRBV5-1 and J is TRBJ1-4; D possibly corresponds to TRBD1 (5 bases). V lost 1 base and J 3 bases, leaving 10 bases between the germline ends. Germline V gene lookup returns CDR1 SGHRS and CDR2 YFSETQ. This CDR3 region has 15 residues.

The CDR3 DNA follows: TGCGCCAGCAGTCTGGGCCCGGTATCCGAGCAGTACTTC. It is translated as CASSLGPVSEQYF. The rearrangement links TRBV10-1 to TRBJ2-7; D is uncertain. Germline values: CDR1 WNHNN, CDR2 SYGVQD (reference sequence). This CDR3 is 13 amino acids long. The V end was cut by 5 bases, the J end by 6 bases, with 14 bases between.

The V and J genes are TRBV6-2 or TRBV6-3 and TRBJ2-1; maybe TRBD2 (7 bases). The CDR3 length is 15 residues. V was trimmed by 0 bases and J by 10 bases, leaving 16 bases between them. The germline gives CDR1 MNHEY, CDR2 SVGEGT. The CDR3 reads CASSYSREGGLEQFF. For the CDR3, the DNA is TGTGCCAGCAGTTACTCAAGGGAGGGGGGTTTGGAGCAGTTCTTC.

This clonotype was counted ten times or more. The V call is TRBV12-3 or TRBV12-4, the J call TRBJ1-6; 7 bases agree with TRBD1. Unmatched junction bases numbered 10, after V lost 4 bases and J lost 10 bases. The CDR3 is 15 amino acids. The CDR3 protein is CASSYQTGKGSPLHF. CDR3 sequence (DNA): TGTGCCAGCAGTTATCAGACAGGGAAGGGATCACCCCTCCACTTT.

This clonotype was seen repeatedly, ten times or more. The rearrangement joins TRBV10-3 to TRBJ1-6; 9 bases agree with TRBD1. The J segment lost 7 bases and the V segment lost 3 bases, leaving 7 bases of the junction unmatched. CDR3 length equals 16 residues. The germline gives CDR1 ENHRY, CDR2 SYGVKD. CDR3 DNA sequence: TGTGCCATCAGTGATATCGGCGGGACAGGGAATTCACCCCTCCACTTT. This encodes CAISDIGGTGNSPLHF.

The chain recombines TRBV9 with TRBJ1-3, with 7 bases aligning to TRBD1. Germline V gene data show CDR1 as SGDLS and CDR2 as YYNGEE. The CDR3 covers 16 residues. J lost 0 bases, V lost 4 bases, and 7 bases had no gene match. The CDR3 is CASSSYRGHSGNTIYF. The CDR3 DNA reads TGTGCCAGCAGCTCGTACAGGGGCCACTCTGGAAACACCATATATTTT.

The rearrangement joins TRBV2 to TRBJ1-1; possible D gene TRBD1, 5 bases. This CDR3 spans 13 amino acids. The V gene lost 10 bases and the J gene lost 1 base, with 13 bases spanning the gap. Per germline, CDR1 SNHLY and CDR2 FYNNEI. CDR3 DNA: TGTGCCACTACAGGAGACTCGAACACTGAAGCTTTCTTT. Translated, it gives CATTGDSNTEAFF.

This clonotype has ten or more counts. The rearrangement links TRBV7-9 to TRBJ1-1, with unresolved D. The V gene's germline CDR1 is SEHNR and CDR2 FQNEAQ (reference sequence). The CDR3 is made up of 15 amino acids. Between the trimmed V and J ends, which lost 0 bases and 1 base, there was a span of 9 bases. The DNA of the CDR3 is TGTGCCAGCAGCTTAGCCAGCCGGCCGAACACTGAAGCTTTCTTT. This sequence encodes CASSLASRPNTEAFF.

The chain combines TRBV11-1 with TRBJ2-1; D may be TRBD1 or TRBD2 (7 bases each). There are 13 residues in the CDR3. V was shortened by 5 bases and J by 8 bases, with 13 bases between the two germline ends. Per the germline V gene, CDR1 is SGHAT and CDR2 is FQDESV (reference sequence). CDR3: CASSPGGAYEQFF. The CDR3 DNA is TGTGCCAGCAGCCCAGGGGGGGCCTATGAGCAGTTCTTC.

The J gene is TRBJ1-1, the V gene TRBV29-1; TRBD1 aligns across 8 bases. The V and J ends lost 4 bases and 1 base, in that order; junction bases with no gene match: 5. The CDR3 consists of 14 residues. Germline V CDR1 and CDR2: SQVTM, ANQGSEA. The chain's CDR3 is CSVVRTGSNTEAFF. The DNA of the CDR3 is TGCAGCGTTGTTCGGACAGGGTCGAACACTGAAGCTTTCTTT.